The 20 T cell receptor beta chains in this list originate from one sample, sequenced in a study of identical twins. MiXCR, applied by TCRdb to the 5' RACE reads, yields one record per CDR3 protein. This sample has more than 1.5 million distinct CDR3 sequences; around a third occur once, and the top ten carry less than 0.35%. The sample consisted of cord blood. Receptors originate from a newborn girl in good health.

This rearrangement joins TRBV21-1 to TRBJ2-3; TRBD2, the D gene given by the table, was not confirmed from the DNA. TRBV21-1 is listed as a pseudogene. CDR3 length: 20 amino acids. This CDR3 reads CASSKNGGRLRFMSTDTQYF. CDR3 nucleotide sequence: TGTGCCAGCAGCAAAAATGGGGGACGGCTGCGCTTCATGAGCACAGATACGCAGTATTTT.

V gene TRBV20-1 combines with J gene TRBJ2-7; D gene uncertain. From germline, CDR1 is DFQATT and CDR2 SNEGSKA (reference sequence). V was trimmed by 0 bases and J by 4 bases, leaving 13 bases between them. There are 14 residues in the CDR3. This CDR3 reads CSARDGNFRYEQYF. The DNA for the CDR3 is TGCAGTGCTAGAGATGGTAACTTCAGATACGAGCAGTACTTC.

The V gene is TRBV9, the J gene TRBJ2-3; tentatively, D is TRBD1 or TRBD2 (5 bases each). Trimming left V 4 bases short and J 0 bases short, with 12 bases between. Germline loops: CDR1 SGDLS, CDR2 YYNGEE. This CDR3 region has 15 residues. CDR3 in amino acids: CASSTAWDSTDTQYF. CDR3 in DNA: TGTGCCAGCAGCACCGCGTGGGACAGCACAGATACGCAGTATTTT.

The V call is TRBV6-1, the J call TRBJ1-4; the D is unclear. This CDR3 has 11 amino acids. Trimming took off 7 bases at V and 8 bases at J, with 8 bases between the two ends. CDR1 MNHNS and CDR2 SASEGT come from the germline V gene. Written as DNA, the CDR3 is TGTGCCAGCATGGGTCGGGAAAAACTGTTTTTT. This gives the protein CASMGREKLFF.

The J gene is TRBJ2-5, the V gene TRBV10-3; TRBD1 or TRBD2 may be the D gene (5 bases each). The end of the DNA is better explained by TRBJ2-4, so the J call may be wrong. This CDR3 is 18 amino acids long. Germline V gene sequence: CDR1 ENHRY, CDR2 SYGVKD. The CDR3 coding sequence is TGTGCCATCAGTGAACCCCAAACTAGTCCTGGGACCGAAAACATTCAGTACTTC. Protein sequence: CAISEPQTSPGTENIQYF.

The V call is TRBV4-1, the J call TRBJ2-1, with a possible D match to TRBD2 (6 bases). Per germline, CDR1 MGHRA and CDR2 YSYEKL. The CDR3 extends over 16 amino acids. V was clipped by 1 base and J by 5 bases, with 15 bases between them. CDR3 loop: CASSQGSGDGNNEQFF. CDR3 DNA: TGCGCCAGCAGCCAAGGATCGGGGGACGGGAACAATGAGCAGTTCTTC.

The chain couples TRBV20-1 to TRBJ2-3; 7 nucleotides align to TRBD2. V gave up 7 bases and J gave up 5 bases; unmatched junction bases: 12. Germline CDR1 and CDR2: DFQATT and SNEGSKA (reference sequence). The CDR3 totals 14 residues. Here the CDR3 reads CSVPSGKVLDTQYF. The CDR3 DNA reads as TGCAGTGTCCCCAGCGGGAAGGTCCTAGATACGCAGTATTTT.

This clonotype was detected a few times. The V gene is TRBV20-1, the J gene TRBJ2-7; 7 nucleotides match TRBD1. V was pared by 3 bases and J by 7 bases, with 9 bases of the junction left unmatched. This CDR3 is 13 amino acids long. Germline values: CDR1 DFQATT, CDR2 SNEGSKA (reference sequence). DNA of the CDR3: TGCAGTGCTAGCAAGGACAGGTACAATGAGCAGTACTTC. Translation: CSASKDRYNEQYF.

This clonotype was picked up one time. The V gene is TRBV6-6, the J gene TRBJ2-1, with TRBD2 as a possible D gene (6 bases). The end of the DNA is better explained by TRBJ2-7, so the J call may be wrong. The V gene's germline CDR1 is MNHNY and CDR2 SVGAGI (reference sequence). This CDR3 has 15 residues. The CDR3 loop is CASSYREISYNEQYF. The CDR3 bases are TGTGCCAGCAGTTACCGGGAGATCTCCTACAATGAGCAGTACTTC.

This clonotype was observed once. This chain uses TRBV7-2 with TRBJ1-2; 8 positions agree with TRBD1. Germline values: CDR1 SGHTA, CDR2 FQGNSA. The CDR3 has 16 amino acids. V shed 4 bases and J 0 bases; nucleotides not matched to a gene: 7. This chain's CDR3 is CASSSRGLSANYGYTF. The CDR3 DNA is TGTGCCAGCAGCTCCAGGGGGCTAAGTGCTAACTATGGCTACACCTTC. The variable domain in full, completed from reference TRBV7-2 and TRBJ1-2, reads GAGVSQSPSNKVTEKGKDVELRCDPISGHTALYWYRQSLGQGLEFLIYFQGNSAPDKSGLPSDRFSAERTGGSVSTLTIQRTQQEDSAVYLCASSSRGLSANYGYTFGSGTRLTVV.

The chain couples TRBV6-6 to TRBJ1-5; TRBD1 aligns across 7 bases. Germline V gives CDR1 MNHNY, CDR2 SVGAGI (reference sequence). The CDR3 covers 16 residues. With 0 bases clipped from V and 6 bases from J, the junction kept 8 bases outside the gene matches. The CDR3 nucleotides read TGTGCCAGCAGTTACTCATGGCAGGGGGACGGTCAGCCCCAGCATTTT. This gives the protein CASSYSWQGDGQPQHF.

This clonotype was detected a few times. The chain has TRBV3-1 and TRBJ2-1; D is ambiguous. Germline values: CDR1 LGHDT, CDR2 YNNKEL (reference sequence). This CDR3 has 15 amino acids. V dropped 3 bases and J dropped 4 bases, with 13 bases sitting between them. In nucleotides, the CDR3 is TGTGCCAGCAGCCACCAGGACGACCTATACAATGAGCAGTTCTTC. Encoded protein: CASSHQDDLYNEQFF.

This chain joins TRBV29-1 and TRBJ2-5; 9 bases map to TRBD2. Per the germline V gene, CDR1 is SQVTM and CDR2 is ANQGSEA. Unmatched junction bases numbered 4, after V lost 2 bases and J lost 3 bases. CDR3 length: 14 amino acids. The CDR3 is CSVEHWTSEETQYF. The CDR3 nucleotides are TGCAGCGTTGAACACTGGACTAGCGAAGAGACCCAGTACTTC.

This chain links TRBV6-6 with TRBJ2-5; TRBD2 agrees at 11 bases. Germline assignment: CDR1 MNHNY and CDR2 SVGAGI (reference sequence). The CDR3 contains 15 residues. The trim removed 6 bases at V and 5 bases at J, leaving 8 bases unmatched. The CDR3 region is CASSKTSGGSETQYF. CDR3 bases: TGTGCCAGCAGCAAAACTAGCGGGGGAAGTGAGACCCAGTACTTC.

The chain couples TRBV20-1 to TRBJ2-7, with 11 bases that match TRBD2. J was trimmed by 6 bases and V by 1 base; bases with no gene match: 5. Germline V CDR1 and CDR2: DFQATT, SNEGSKA (reference sequence). The CDR3 is 14 residues long. The CDR3: CSARASGRLAEQYF. CDR3 sequence (DNA): TGCAGTGCTAGAGCTAGCGGGAGGCTGGCCGAGCAGTACTTC.

There are a few counts of this clonotype. The chain employs TRBV9 and TRBJ1-2, with TRBD1 identical over 9 bases. V shed 0 bases and J 4 bases; nucleotides not matched to a gene: 7. This CDR3 has 16 amino acids. CDR1 and CDR2 from the germline V gene are SGDLS and YYNGEE. CDR3 coding DNA: TGTGCCAGCAGCGTAGAACACAGGGGGCGCTTCTATGGCTACACCTTC. Protein product: CASSVEHRGRFYGYTF.

Of note for this clonotype: A read error may explain this, as a much larger clone is one base away. This chain links TRBV5-6 with TRBJ2-1; D is unclear. The J call may be incorrect, as the DNA end agrees better with TRBJ2-7. The CDR3 runs 14 residues. CDR1 SGHDT and CDR2 YYEEEE come from the germline V gene. The CDR3 coding sequence is TGTGCCAGCAGCTTGGGACAAACCTACAATGAGCAGTACTTC. Its protein is CASSLGQTYNEQYF.

This clonotype was seen a handful of times. J is TRBJ2-1 and V is TRBV11-2, with 9 bases identical to TRBD2. CDR3 length equals 14 residues. V lost 7 bases, J lost 5 bases, and 6 bases stayed unmatched. Germline values: CDR1 SGHAT, CDR2 FQNNGV. Here the CDR3 reads CASTPAGGNNEQFF. For the CDR3, the DNA is TGTGCCAGCACCCCAGCGGGGGGCAACAATGAGCAGTTCTTC.

The V call is TRBV20-1, the J call TRBJ2-2; D uncertain. Trimming took 8 bases from V and 4 from J, leaving 14 bases between them. CDR3 length equals 13 residues. The germline CDR1 and CDR2 sequences are DFQATT and SNEGSKA (reference sequence). In nucleotides, the CDR3 is TGCAGTACGGGCCTCCAGAGCACCGGGGAGCTGTTTTTT. It specifies CSTGLQSTGELFF.

The J gene is TRBJ1-1, the V gene TRBV24-1; 11 positions agree with TRBD1. J lost 10 bases, V lost 4 bases, and 7 bases had no gene match. The CDR3 consists of 14 residues. CDR1 and CDR2 from the germline V gene are KGHDR and SFDVKD. CDR3 sequence reads: CATSDPKGQGGAFF. CDR3 DNA sequence: TGTGCCACCAGTGACCCTAAGGGACAGGGGGGAGCTTTCTTT.